These T cell receptor beta chains were read from a single sample in a study of cytotoxic CD8 clonotypes in ibrutinib-treated CLL. Generated by immunoSEQ multiplex PCR, the TCRdb table keeps only in-frame clones and is missing some. The repertoire holds about 140,000 clones, with 80% as singletons. Sequences were derived from PBMCs, sampled after 36 months of ibrutinib treatment. These receptors were obtained from a human donor with chronic lymphocytic leukemia. CDR3s leave out the opening cysteine and the closing phenylalanine or tryptophan.

V gene | CDR3 protein
TRBV2 | ASSEYSRREGQNIQY
TRBV5-1 | ASSPGQFSEHYEQY
TRBV5-1 | ASSSGQGSITDTQY
TRBV5-1 | ASSPLGETQY
TRBV29-1 | SVALLGQGYEQY
TRBV2 | ASSVTLYSNQPQH
TRBV6-6 | ASSYNILAGYTQY
TRBV30 | AWSVKGAISQPQH
TRBV6-6 | ASSPREAGVTGELF
TRBV7-2 | ASSLYSSYGYT
TRBV6-5 | ASSKDWNQETQY
TRBV4-1 | ASSQEGSSDTGELF
TRBV15 | ATYSENQETQY
TRBV5-4 | ASSLGDTGNTEAF
TRBV18 | ASSPRDANEKLF
TRBV5-4 | ASSLQGVYNSPLH
TRBV5-4 | ASRHPGLGTDTQY